This TCR beta chain was observed in a study of graft-versus-host responses after intestinal transplantation. About the research overall: Recipients underwent multivisceral, liver-intestinal, or isolated intestinal transplants. Recipients uniformly received anti-thymocyte globulin induction, followed by tacrolimus and steroids for roughly 3 years. General study findings and limits: The study found high graft-versus-host to host-versus-graft clonal ratios in allografts of patients with graft-donor T cell macrochimerism. Recipient bone marrow held GvH clones, some seen earlier in ileum or blood.

Profiled with immunoSEQ multiplex PCR; TCRdb holds only in-frame clones, not every one. The data hold roughly 99,000 clones, with less than 95% observed a single time. V dropped 2 bases and J dropped 1 base, with 5 bases sitting between them. Germline CDR1 is MDHEN and CDR2 is SYDVKM. CDR3 size: 13 residues. This clone is a singleton in its sample. What it recognizes is unknown. This sequence joins TRBV28 and TRBJ2-5; unclear D gene. The source was unstimulated CD8+ T cells sorted from spleen or lymph node cells, collected before transplant. The sequence came from a human donor who was the organ donor for an intestinal transplant. The CDR3 is CASSLHSQETQYF. As DNA, the CDR3 is TGTGCCAGCAGTTTACATAGCCAAGAGACCCAGTACTTC.